The 9 T cell receptor beta chains below were found in one sample sequenced in a study of human T cells and chemical hapten exposure. Time point denoted: patch test 2, 6 weeks after DPC sensitization. Treatment described: therapeutic diphenylcyclopropenone sensitization with weekly scalp DPC. One entry per CDR3 protein results from TCRdb running MiXCR on the RACE reads. The sample carries roughly 96,000 distinct CDR3 sequences, about 9.3% recorded once. The material sequenced was whole blood, taken in connection with sensitization to the hapten diphenylcyclopropenone (DPC). These receptors originate from a woman aged 40-49 years with alopecia areata. Some clones in this sample may be carry-over from other donors' samples.

This clonotype came up many times. The chain recombines TRBV10-3 with TRBJ2-7, with 8 positions matching TRBD2. With V trimmed by 3 bases and J by 6 bases, 1 base remained unmatched. The germline V gene has CDR1 ENHRY and CDR2 SYGVKD. The CDR3 is made up of 12 amino acids. The CDR3 is CAISDLAGEQYF. The CDR3, as DNA: TGTGCCATCAGTGATCTAGCGGGCGAGCAGTACTTC.

This clonotype was seen a few times. The chain has TRBV28 and TRBJ2-7; no clear D. Trimming removed 3 bases from V and 3 bases from J, with 6 bases in between. Germline V gene sequence: CDR1 MDHEN, CDR2 SYDVKM. The CDR3 has 12 amino acids. CDR3: CASSLDGYEQYF. The CDR3 DNA follows: TGTGCCAGCAGTTTGGACGGCTACGAGCAGTACTTC.

At least ten counts were recorded for this clonotype. The V gene is TRBV7-6, the J gene TRBJ2-7; 7 bases match TRBD1. Germline V lookup: CDR1 SGHVS, CDR2 FNYEAQ. V lost 1 base to trimming and J lost 0 bases; unmatched junction nucleotides: 6. This CDR3 spans 16 amino acids. In DNA, the CDR3 is TGTGCCAGCAGCTTAGATGCGACAGGGCGCTCCTACGAGCAGTACTTC. This gives the protein CASSLDATGRSYEQYF.

A few counts support this clonotype. This chain joins TRBV5-4 and TRBJ2-4; D not resolved. The V and J ends lost 0 bases and 0 bases respectively, with 10 bases between them. Germline V gene data show CDR1 as SGHNT and CDR2 as YYREEE (reference sequence). The CDR3 extends over 16 amino acids. The CDR3 region is CASSLVPAVAKNIQYF. As DNA, the CDR3 is TGTGCCAGCAGCTTGGTTCCAGCAGTAGCCAAAAACATTCAGTACTTC. Full variable domain (outside the CDR3, taken from reference TRBV5-4 and TRBJ2-4): ETGVTQSPTHLIKTRGQQVTLRCSSQSGHNTVSWYQQALGQGPQFIFQYYREEENGRGNFPPRFSGLQFPNYSSELNVNALELDDSALYLCASSLVPAVAKNIQYFGAGTRLSVL.

The V gene is TRBV19, the J gene TRBJ2-7; possibly TRBD2 for D (6 bases). V was trimmed by 5 bases and J by 6 bases, leaving 23 bases between them. The V gene's germline CDR1 is LNHDA and CDR2 SQIVND (reference sequence). The CDR3 is 16 amino acids. CDR3 protein: CASSYTYGTHSAEQYF. The CDR3 DNA follows: TGTGCCAGTAGTTATACGTACGGGACTCACTCTGCCGAGCAGTACTTC. Supplemented by reference TRBV19 and TRBJ2-7, the full variable domain reads DGGITQSPKYLFRKEGQNVTLSCEQNLNHDAMYWYRQDPGQGLRLIYYSQIVNDFQKGDIAEGYSVSREKKESFPLTVTSAQKNPTAFYLCASSYTYGTHSAEQYFGPGTRLTVT.

This clonotype has ten or more counts. The chain couples TRBV19 to TRBJ2-5; possibly TRBD1 for D (5 bases). The CDR3 is made up of 16 amino acids. CDR1 LNHDA and CDR2 SQIVND come from the germline V gene (reference sequence). V was pared by 5 bases and J by 7 bases, with 23 bases between. The CDR3 DNA sequence: TGTGCCAGTAGTCCACCGTCCGGACCTTCTCAGGGGACCCAGTACTTC. It codes for CASSPPSGPSQGTQYF.

This sequence joins TRBV4-1 and TRBJ2-3, with D possibly TRBD1 on 5 matching bases. The CDR3 runs to 13 residues. V was cut by 4 bases and J by 4 bases, with 9 bases left in between. Germline V gene sequence: CDR1 MGHRA, CDR2 YSYEKL. The CDR3 here is CASSLRGSDTQYF. The CDR3 bases are TGCGCCAGCAGCCTAAGGGGTTCAGATACGCAGTATTTT.

This clonotype was detected ten times or more. CDR3 region: CASSYSARNSPLHF. As DNA, the CDR3 is TGTGCCAGCAGTTACTCTGCCCGGAATTCACCCCTCCACTTT. V and J are TRBV6-2 or TRBV6-3 and TRBJ1-6; D is ambiguous. The V and J ends lost 0 bases and 7 bases respectively, with 7 bases between them. This CDR3 region has 14 residues. Germline-derived CDR1 and CDR2 are MNHEY and SVGEGT.

The J gene is TRBJ1-2, the V gene TRBV18; no clear D. Per germline, CDR1 KGHSH and CDR2 LQKENI. V was shortened by 2 bases and J by 2 bases, with 9 bases between the two germline ends. This CDR3 comprises 14 residues. CDR3 in DNA: TGTGCCAGCTCACCATTGAAACAGAACTATGGCTACACCTTC. Its translation is CASSPLKQNYGYTF.